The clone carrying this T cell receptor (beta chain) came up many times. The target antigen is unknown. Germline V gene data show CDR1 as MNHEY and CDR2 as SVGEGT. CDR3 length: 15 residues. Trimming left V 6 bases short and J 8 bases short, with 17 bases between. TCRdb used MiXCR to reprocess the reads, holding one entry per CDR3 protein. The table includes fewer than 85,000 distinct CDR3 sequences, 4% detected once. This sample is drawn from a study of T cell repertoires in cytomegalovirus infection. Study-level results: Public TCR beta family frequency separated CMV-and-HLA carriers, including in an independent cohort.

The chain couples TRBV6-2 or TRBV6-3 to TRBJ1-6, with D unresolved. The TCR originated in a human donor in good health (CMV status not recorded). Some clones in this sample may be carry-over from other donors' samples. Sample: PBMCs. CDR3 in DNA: TGTGCCAGCAGACGTCCAAGGGCGTTGGATTCACCCCTCCACTTT. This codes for CASRRPRALDSPLHF.